A selection of T cell receptor beta chains follows, all from one sample in a study of spatial heterogeneity in lung cancer. TCRdb reprocessed the 5' RACE reads with MiXCR, giving one entry per CDR3 protein. The sample includes about 100,000 distinct CDR3 sequences, about 4.6% of them seen just once. The specimen comprised lung tumor tissue, sampled at surgery. The receptors come from a male donor with early-stage non-small cell lung cancer. Each CDR3 is given with its conserved first and last residue. A D gene is named only where the DNA matches it firmly. Expanded clones get a size class; other rows say once, few or many, or leave the size out.

D: -; V: TRBV6-1; size: many; J: TRBJ1-1; DNA: TGTGCCAGCAGGAGCGGGGGAGCGAACACTGAAGCTTTCTTT; CDR3: CASRSGGANTEAFF
D: TRBD2; V: TRBV7-3; size: many; J: TRBJ2-3; DNA: TGTGCCAGCAGCCAAGGGGGCGGGAGGGAGGAGAGCACAGATACGCAGTATTTT; CDR3: CASSQGGGREESTDTQYF
D: -; V: TRBV14; size: few; J: TRBJ2-1; DNA: TGTGCCAGCAGCCAAGATTTCGGGGTTTACAATGAGCAGTTCTTC; CDR3: CASSQDFGVYNEQFF
D: -; V: TRBV27; size: many; J: TRBJ2-7; DNA: TGTGCCAGCAGGGACCGGGACTTTATCCCTTACGAGCAGTACTTC; CDR3: CASRDRDFIPYEQYF
D: -; V: TRBV14; size: many; J: TRBJ2-4; DNA: TGTGCCAGCGAAGGATCCCAGGGGATAAATGAATCGGCCAAAAACATTCAGTACTTC; CDR3: CASEGSQGINESAKNIQYF
D: -; V: TRBV5-1; size: many; J: TRBJ2-3; DNA: TGCGCCAGCAGCTTAGGGCGGGCCGGCACAGATACGCAGTATTTT; CDR3: CASSLGRAGTDTQYF
D: -; V: TRBV20-1; size: few; J: TRBJ1-2; DNA: TGCAGTGCTGCCGACAGTAACTATGGCTACACCTTC; CDR3: CSAADSNYGYTF
D: -; V: TRBV11-2; size: many; J: TRBJ2-1; DNA: TGTGCCAGCAGCTTTATCGGGCGGGCGCAGGGTGTCAATGAGCAGTTCTTC; CDR3: CASSFIGRAQGVNEQFF
D: TRBD1; V: TRBV5-1; size: many; J: TRBJ1-1; DNA: TGCGCCAGCCAACTGAGACAGGGGGCCGGCACTGAAGCTTTCTTT; CDR3: CASQLRQGAGTEAFF
D: -; V: TRBV12-3/TRBV12-4; size: -; J: TRBJ1-5; DNA: TGTGCCAGCAGCTCGAGACAGCGCCAGCCCCAGCATTTT; CDR3: CASSSRQRQPQHF
D: -; V: TRBV2; size: many; J: TRBJ2-5; DNA: TGTGCCAGCGAGAATTACCAAGAGACCCAGTACTTC; CDR3: CASENYQETQYF
D: -; V: TRBV20-1; size: many; J: TRBJ1-4; DNA: TGCAGTGCTTCGCCGTTGGGGAATGAAAAACTGTTTTTT; CDR3: CSASPLGNEKLFF
D: TRBD2; V: TRBV20-1; size: many; J: TRBJ2-7; DNA: TGCAGTGCTAGAGTAGGACTAGCGGGCCGATACGAGCAGTACTTC; CDR3: CSARVGLAGRYEQYF
D: -; V: TRBV12-3/TRBV12-4; size: many; J: TRBJ1-3; DNA: TGTGCCAGCAGTTACCAACCGATGAGCTCTGGAAACACCATATATTTT; CDR3: CASSYQPMSSGNTIYF
D: -; V: TRBV6-1; size: many; J: TRBJ2-7; DNA: TGTGCCAGCAGTGAATGGGTGGGGAGCTCCTACGAGCAGTACTTC; CDR3: CASSEWVGSSYEQYF
D: -; V: TRBV7-2; size: -; J: TRBJ2-5; DNA: TGTGCCAGCAGCTTACGAAGGAGTCTGGCCCAGTACTTC; CDR3: CASSLRRSLAQYF
D: -; V: TRBV20-1; size: few; J: TRBJ2-7; DNA: TGCAGTGCTATAAGAGCGGGTCCGAACGAGCAGTACTTC; CDR3: CSAIRAGPNEQYF
D: -; V: TRBV29-1; size: many; J: TRBJ2-7; DNA: TGCAGCGTTGGTGAGGGGAAGAGGGAGTACTTC; CDR3: CSVGEGKREYF
D: -; V: TRBV27; size: many; J: TRBJ2-1; DNA: TGTGCCAGCAGGCCAACCTCCTACAATGAGCAGTTCTTC; CDR3: CASRPTSYNEQFF
D: TRBD1; V: TRBV11-2; size: few; J: TRBJ2-5; DNA: TGTGCCAGCAGCTTAGAGAGACAGGGGGAAGAGACCCAGTACTTC; CDR3: CASSLERQGEETQYF
D: -; V: TRBV20-1; size: many; J: TRBJ2-3; DNA: TGCAGTGCTAGAGTTACGCAAGGGCCAGATACGCAGTATTTT; CDR3: CSARVTQGPDTQYF
D: -; V: TRBV5-1; size: many; J: TRBJ1-3; DNA: TGCGCCAGCAGCTTCGGCAGAGCTGGAAACACCATATATTTT; CDR3: CASSFGRAGNTIYF
D: -; V: TRBV2; size: many; J: TRBJ1-3; DNA: TGTGCCAGCAGTGATTGGGGTCTCGGGCAGGGTCTGAGAAACACCATATATTTT; CDR3: CASSDWGLGQGLRNTIYF
D: -; V: TRBV4-2; size: -; J: TRBJ2-6; DNA: TGTGCCAGCAGCCAAGATAGGCCGGGGGCCAACGTCCTGACTTTC; CDR3: CASSQDRPGANVLTF
D: -; V: TRBV4-1; size: many; J: TRBJ2-5; DNA: TGCGCCAGCAGCCAAGAAACAAGGGTAAAGACCCAGTACTTC; CDR3: CASSQETRVKTQYF
D: -; V: TRBV29-1; size: many; J: TRBJ1-1; DNA: TGCAGCGTCGATCGGAGGGCGAACACTGAAGCTTTCTTT; CDR3: CSVDRRANTEAFF
D: TRBD1; V: TRBV5-5; size: few; J: TRBJ1-5; DNA: TGTGCCAGCAGCCCTACCGGGACAGGGGGCAATCAGCCCCAGCATTTT; CDR3: CASSPTGTGGNQPQHF
D: TRBD2; V: TRBV2; size: many; J: TRBJ2-2; DNA: TGTGCCAGCAGCAGACTAGCGGGAGGGAGTACCGGGGAGCTGTTTTTT; CDR3: CASSRLAGGSTGELFF
D: -; V: TRBV7-6; size: -; J: TRBJ2-5; DNA: TGTGCCAGCAGCTTAGCCACGGGGACCCAGTACTTC; CDR3: CASSLATGTQYF
D: TRBD2; V: TRBV11-2; size: few; J: TRBJ2-5; DNA: TGTGCCAGCAGCTTAAGCGGGAGGGCCCGGGATCTGGGGACCCAGTACTTC; CDR3: CASSLSGRARDLGTQYF
D: -; V: TRBV7-9; size: many; J: TRBJ2-3; DNA: TGTGCCAGCCAAGTGGTCGGGCCTAGCGCAGATACGCAGTATTTT; CDR3: CASQVVGPSADTQYF
D: TRBD1; V: TRBV7-8; size: many; J: TRBJ1-2; DNA: TGTGCCAGCAGCTCGCCGTCGGGGACAGGGAGGTTTAGGAACTATGGCTACACCTTC; CDR3: CASSSPSGTGRFRNYGYTF
D: TRBD2; V: TRBV14; size: many; J: TRBJ2-3; DNA: TGTGCCAGCAGCCAAGAAGGACTAGCTTCAGATACGCAGTATTTT; CDR3: CASSQEGLASDTQYF
D: -; V: TRBV9; size: many; J: TRBJ2-5; DNA: TGTGCCAGCAGCCCAGGGGTACAAGAGACCCAGTACTTC; CDR3: CASSPGVQETQYF
D: -; V: TRBV11-2; size: many; J: TRBJ2-2; DNA: TGTGTACTCCCAGCGGTGAACACCGGGGAGCTGTTTTTT; CDR3: CVLPAVNTGELFF
D: -; V: TRBV3-1; size: few; J: TRBJ2-3; DNA: TGTGCCAGCAGCCAAGATATAGGGACGGCCCTCACAGATACGCAGTATTTT; CDR3: CASSQDIGTALTDTQYF
D: TRBD1; V: TRBV5-1; size: many; J: TRBJ1-4; DNA: TGCGCCAGCAGCTTGGGGACAGGGGAAGGAGAAAAACTGTTTTTT; CDR3: CASSLGTGEGEKLFF
D: -; V: TRBV12-3/TRBV12-4; size: many; J: TRBJ1-1; DNA: TGTGCCAGCAGGTTGGACGGGGAGACTGAAGCTTTCTTT; CDR3: CASRLDGETEAFF
D: -; V: TRBV6-2/TRBV6-3; size: many; J: TRBJ1-2; DNA: TGTGCCACCAACCGGGGCGGGTCAGACTATGGCTACACCTTC; CDR3: CATNRGGSDYGYTF
D: TRBD1; V: TRBV11-1; size: many; J: TRBJ2-2; DNA: TGTGCCAGCAGCCGGGACAGTACCGGGGAGCTGTTTTTT; CDR3: CASSRDSTGELFF
D: -; V: TRBV20-1; size: many; J: TRBJ2-6; DNA: TGCAGTGCCAAAAGTTCGGGGGCCAACGTCCTGACTTTC; CDR3: CSAKSSGANVLTF
D: -; V: TRBV3-1; size: many; J: TRBJ2-5; DNA: TGTGCCAGCAGCGGGTCAGGAGAGACCCAGTACTTC; CDR3: CASSGSGETQYF
D: TRBD2; V: TRBV5-1; size: many; J: TRBJ2-5; DNA: TGCGCCAGCAGCTTGGGACTAGCGGGAGTCTACCAAGAGACCCAGTACTTC; CDR3: CASSLGLAGVYQETQYF
D: -; V: TRBV7-9; size: -; J: TRBJ2-1; DNA: TGTGCCAGCAGCTTACAGTTCAATGAGCAGTTCTTC; CDR3: CASSLQFNEQFF
D: TRBD1; V: TRBV11-2; size: many; J: TRBJ2-1; DNA: TGTGCCAGCAGCTTCGGGACAGGGACCTATGAGCAGTTCTTC; CDR3: CASSFGTGTYEQFF